The clone carrying this TCR beta chain was found many times. The antigen is not known. This record belongs to a study of identical twins. General study points: Out-of-frame sharing of TCR alpha in monozygotic twins was underestimated by models.

Trimming removed 3 bases from V and 4 bases from J; junction bases left unmatched: 9. CDR1 MNHEY and CDR2 SMNVEV come from the germline V gene (reference sequence). This CDR3 spans 16 amino acids. TCRdb re-derived calls from the 5' RACE reads in MiXCR, one entry per CDR3 protein. The data show approximately 680,000 distinct CDR3 sequences, around 7.4% seen once. These same records also appear under a second study, on yellow fever vaccine responses in identical twins.

The chain joins TRBV27 to TRBJ2-1; TRBD2 agrees at 7 bases. Sequencing was performed on PBMCs. This clonotype was sampled from a woman aged 18-35 years in good health. CDR3 loop: CASSLFEGGPYNEQFF. The CDR3 coding sequence is TGTGCCAGCAGTTTGTTTGAGGGAGGGCCGTACAATGAGCAGTTCTTC.